This entry lists 31 T cell receptor beta chains sequenced from one sample in a study of shared clonotypes between healthy human individuals. TCRdb's copy holds only in-frame clones and misses some; the assay was immunoSEQ multiplex PCR. The profile shows some 2 million clones, around 95% of them singletons. The sequenced sample was naive CD4+ T cells sorted from blood. Subset given: CD45RA+ positively selected. The receptors shown here come from a man younger than 35 in good health.

The V call is TRBV18, the J call TRBJ1-4; D call uncertain. This CDR3 comprises 15 residues. From germline, CDR1 is KGHSH and CDR2 LQKENI. Trimming removed 3 bases from V and 0 bases from J, with 8 bases in between. The CDR3 bases are TGTGCCAGCTCACCGAAAAGCACAACTAATGAAAAACTGTTTTTT. Its translation is CASSPKSTTNEKLFF.

The CDR3 nucleotides are TGTGCCAGCAGTCCCCAAGTCGCCTACGAGCAGTACTTC. Translating it yields CASSPQVAYEQYF. The rearrangement joins TRBV6-1 to TRBJ2-7; D is ambiguous. The CDR3 totals 13 residues. V lost 5 bases and J lost 2, with 10 bases in between. CDR1 and CDR2 (germline): MNHNS, SASEGT.

The chain joins TRBV5-1 to TRBJ1-1; TRBD1 is a possible D gene (5 bases). CDR1 is SGHRS and CDR2 is YFSETQ in the germline V gene. The CDR3 loop spans 16 amino acids. Trimming shortened V by 2 bases and J by 5 bases, and 19 bases separated the two germline ends. The CDR3 DNA reads as TGCGCCAGCAGCTTTCGGATCCAGGGTAATTTGACTGAAGCTTTCTTT. It yields the protein CASSFRIQGNLTEAFF. Based on the CDR3 plus reference TRBV5-1 and TRBJ1-1, the full variable domain is KAGVTQTPRYLIKTRGQQVTLSCSPISGHRSVSWYQQTPGQGLQFLFEYFSETQRNKGNFPGRFSGRQFSNSRSEMNVSTLELGDSALYLCASSFRIQGNLTEAFFGQGTRLTVV.

This chain joins TRBV15 and TRBJ2-2; 10 bases match TRBD2. Unmatched junction bases numbered 10, after V lost 1 base and J lost 5 bases. The CDR3 covers 18 residues. CDR1 and CDR2 from the germline V gene are LNHNV and YYDKDF (reference sequence). This CDR3 reads CATSRGAAGGPGTGELFF. CDR3 nucleotides: TGTGCCACCAGCAGAGGGGCAGCGGGAGGGCCGGGGACCGGGGAGCTGTTTTTT.

The V call is TRBV29-1, the J call TRBJ1-1; D remains unclear. This CDR3 spans 12 amino acids. V was cut by 7 bases and J by 5 bases, with 14 bases left in between. Germline V gives CDR1 SQVTM, CDR2 ANQGSEA. For the CDR3, the DNA is TGCAGCGCCTCTGGCTTCAGGACTGAAGCTTTCTTT. It encodes CSASGFRTEAFF.

The rearrangement joins TRBV18 to TRBJ1-1; D is possibly TRBD1 (6 bases). V was pared by 3 bases and J by 4 bases, with 15 bases between. Germline-derived CDR1 and CDR2 are KGHSH and LQKENI. This CDR3 contains 15 residues. Here the CDR3 DNA reads TGTGCCAGCTCACCGTCCTACAGGGATGGCACTGAAGCTTTCTTT. This gives the protein CASSPSYRDGTEAFF. Complete variable domain (other parts from reference TRBV18 and TRBJ1-1): NAGVMQNPRHLVRRRGQEARLRCSPMKGHSHVYWYRQLPEEGLKFMVYLQKENIIDESGMPKERFSAEFPKEGPSILRIQQVVRGDSAAYFCASSPSYRDGTEAFFGQGTRLTVV.

V gene TRBV19 combines with J gene TRBJ2-3; tentatively, D is TRBD1 (6 bases). With 7 bases removed from V and 0 bases from J, the gap between germline ends came to 14 bases. This CDR3 comprises 15 residues. CDR1 is LNHDA and CDR2 is SQIVND in the germline V gene (reference sequence). The CDR3 nucleotides are TGTGCCAGTACACAGGGCCGTCTTAGCACAGATACGCAGTATTTT. Residues: CASTQGRLSTDTQYF.

CDR3 residues: CASSLTAGRNEQFF. The CDR3 nucleotides read TGTGCCAGCAGTTTAACTGCGGGTAGGAATGAGCAGTTCTTC. This sequence joins TRBV28 and TRBJ2-1; possibly TRBD2 for D (5 bases). Germline lookup yields CDR1 MDHEN and CDR2 SYDVKM. V was pared by 2 bases and J by 7 bases, with 12 bases between. The CDR3 extends over 14 amino acids.

DNA for the CDR3: TGTGCCAGCAGCGCAAACACTAGCGGGAGGGACGAGCAGTACTTC. This sequence encodes CASSANTSGRDEQYF. The chain has TRBV2 and TRBJ2-7, with TRBD2 identical over 13 bases. The ends lost 6 bases at V and 5 bases at J; junction bases unmatched: 7. The CDR3 consists of 15 residues. Germline V gives CDR1 SNHLY, CDR2 FYNNEI.

The rearrangement links TRBV6-5 to TRBJ2-7; possible D gene TRBD2, 6 bases. The CDR3 has 15 amino acids. Between the trimmed V and J ends, which lost 6 bases and 3 bases, there was a span of 18 bases. Germline values: CDR1 MNHEY, CDR2 SVGAGI. The CDR3 bases are TGTGCCAGCAGCCGTGGAGGGACGGGAAACTACGAGCAGTACTTC. Translated, it gives CASSRGGTGNYEQYF.

CDR3 coding DNA: TGTGCCAGCAGTGTGGGGAGTCAGCCCCAGCATTTT. It is translated as CASSVGSQPQHF. The chain joins TRBV25-1 to TRBJ1-5; D unresolved. Between the trimmed V and J ends, which lost 4 bases and 6 bases, there was a span of 7 bases. CDR1 and CDR2 from the germline V gene are MGHDK and SYGVNS. The CDR3 totals 12 residues.

The chain employs TRBV6-1 and TRBJ2-1, with 11 bases lining up with TRBD2. Germline CDR1 reads MNHNS; CDR2 reads SASEGT. V shed 2 bases and J 7 bases; nucleotides not matched to a gene: 7. This CDR3 comprises 16 residues. CDR3 nucleotide sequence: TGTGCCAGCAGTGAAATGGTACTAGCGGGGGCTAATGAGCAGTTCTTC. Translating it yields CASSEMVLAGANEQFF.

This rearrangement joins TRBV15 to TRBJ2-5; a possible D gene is TRBD1 (6 bases). The CDR3 covers 17 residues. V was clipped by 0 bases and J by 2 bases, with 16 bases between them. CDR1 is LNHNV and CDR2 is YYDKDF in the germline V gene (reference sequence). CDR3 protein: CATSRDAGATGQETQYF. The CDR3, as DNA: TGTGCCACCAGCAGAGATGCAGGGGCAACCGGACAAGAGACCCAGTACTTC.

This chain joins TRBV2 and TRBJ1-1; maybe TRBD1 (6 bases). This CDR3 has 14 residues. The germline gives CDR1 SNHLY, CDR2 FYNNEI. The DNA of the CDR3 is TGTGCGGGGGAGACACAGGGTGGAGGGACTGAAGCTTTCTTT. It encodes CAGETQGGGTEAFF. Supplemented by reference TRBV2 and TRBJ1-1, the full variable domain reads EPEVTQTPSHQVTQMGQEVILRCVPISNHLYFYWYRQILGQKVEFLVSFYNNEISEKSEIFDDQFSVERPDGSNFTLKIRSTKLEDSAMYFCAGETQGGGTEAFFGQGTRLTVV.

V is TRBV5-4 and J is TRBJ2-3; D not certain. The V gene lost 1 base and the J gene lost 6 bases, with 9 bases spanning the gap. This CDR3 comprises 13 residues. Germline loops: CDR1 SGHNT, CDR2 YYREEE (reference sequence). CDR3 DNA: TGTGCCAGCAGCTTGATGGCAGAGGATACGCAGTATTTT. Translated, it gives CASSLMAEDTQYF.

Concerning this clone: This same CDR3 is encoded by further DNA sequences in the sample. This chain connects TRBV6-5 to TRBJ1-2; D may be TRBD1 (5 bases). The length of the CDR3 is 11 residues. Looked up from germline, CDR1 is MNHEY and CDR2 is SVGAGI. The germline V and J ends were trimmed by 6 bases and 7 bases, with 9 bases remaining between them. The CDR3: CASSQGSGYTF. For the CDR3, the DNA is TGTGCCAGCAGCCAGGGATCTGGCTACACCTTC.

This sequence joins TRBV28 and TRBJ2-7; the D call may be TRBD1 or TRBD2 (5 bases each). This CDR3 contains 14 residues. Germline loops: CDR1 MDHEN, CDR2 SYDVKM. V lost 7 bases and J lost 2, with 15 bases in between. The DNA for the CDR3 is TGTGCCAGCATTAGTAGGGACCGGACCTACGAGCAGTACTTC. Translation: CASISRDRTYEQYF.

As DNA, the CDR3 is TGTGCCAGCAGTGTAGAGGGCACAGTGGGGGGGGAGCAGTACTTC. Protein product: CASSVEGTVGGEQYF. The chain joins TRBV6-1 to TRBJ2-7; 7 positions match TRBD2. CDR1 MNHNS and CDR2 SASEGT come from the germline V gene. The CDR3 has 15 residues. V gave up 4 bases and J gave up 7 bases; unmatched junction bases: 13.

This clone has only one observation. The chain recombines TRBV19 with TRBJ1-2; 9 bases align to TRBD1. The germline V gene has CDR1 LNHDA and CDR2 SQIVND (reference sequence). This CDR3 is 15 amino acids long. V was clipped by 10 bases and J by 8 bases; unmatched bases: 17. The CDR3 sequence is CATLTPGQGGVGYTF. Here the CDR3 DNA reads TGTGCCACCCTAACTCCGGGACAGGGAGGAGTAGGCTACACCTTC.

The rearrangement uses TRBV5-1 and TRBJ2-3; 7 nucleotides align to TRBD1. The J segment lost 2 bases and the V segment lost 3 bases, leaving 9 bases of the junction unmatched. Germline CDR1 SGHRS, CDR2 YFSETQ. The CDR3 totals 16 residues. CDR3 residues: CASSSSGQEYTDTQYF. The CDR3 DNA is TGCGCCAGCAGCTCCTCAGGACAGGAGTACACAGATACGCAGTATTTT.

This clone appeared a few times. The J gene is TRBJ2-3, the V gene TRBV28; D gene unclear. Germline V gene data show CDR1 as MDHEN and CDR2 as SYDVKM. V lost 0 bases and J 4 bases, leaving 2 bases between the germline ends. There are 12 residues in the CDR3. The CDR3 protein is CASSLWADTQYF. In DNA form, the CDR3 reads TGTGCCAGCAGTTTATGGGCAGATACGCAGTATTTT.

The rearrangement links TRBV6-1 to TRBJ1-2, with 12 bases that match TRBD1. Germline V gives CDR1 MNHNS, CDR2 SASEGT. The trim removed 6 bases at V and 8 bases at J, leaving 10 bases unmatched. This CDR3 has 15 amino acids. CDR3 in DNA: TGTGCCAGCAGGGATCCGGGACAGGGGGCTTGGGGCTACACCTTC. This codes for CASRDPGQGAWGYTF.

The chain links TRBV11-2 to TRBJ2-5; D possibly uses TRBD1 or TRBD2 (6 bases each). V dropped 1 base and J dropped 2 bases, with 11 bases sitting between them. Germline CDR1 SGHAT, CDR2 FQNNGV. The CDR3 covers 15 residues. The DNA of the CDR3 is TGTGCCAGCAGCTTAGTCCGGGGGCTTCAAGAGACCCAGTACTTC. Translating gives CASSLVRGLQETQYF.

Note on this clone: Other DNA sequences in the sample encode the same CDR3. The CDR3 loop is CSVLLSYEQYF. Here the CDR3 DNA reads TGCAGCGTTCTGCTCTCCTACGAGCAGTACTTC. The chain employs TRBV29-1 and TRBJ2-7; D call uncertain. Trimming took 5 bases from V and 0 from J, leaving 5 bases between them. Germline loops: CDR1 SQVTM, CDR2 ANQGSEA. This CDR3 is built from 11 residues.

Only one count was recorded for this clone. The chain employs TRBV10-3 and TRBJ2-3; D remains unclear. V was pared by 8 bases and J by 3 bases, with 15 bases between. The CDR3 spans 14 residues. Germline CDR1 is ENHRY and CDR2 is SYGVKD. The CDR3 here is CAIGKSELTDTQYF. Written as DNA, the CDR3 is TGTGCCATCGGGAAAAGCGAGTTAACAGATACGCAGTATTTT.

The V call is TRBV19, the J call TRBJ2-2; no clear D. Trimming took 3 bases from V and 0 from J, leaving 8 bases between them. The CDR3 totals 15 residues. The V gene's germline CDR1 is LNHDA and CDR2 SQIVND (reference sequence). This chain's CDR3 is CASSMVGPNTGELFF. The CDR3 coding sequence is TGTGCCAGTAGTATGGTTGGTCCGAACACCGGGGAGCTGTTTTTT.

This clone was seen many times. This sequence joins TRBV9 and TRBJ1-2; D remains unclear. The V gene lost 8 bases and the J gene lost 4 bases, with 9 bases spanning the gap. The germline V gene encodes CDR1 SGDLS and CDR2 YYNGEE. CDR3 length: 11 amino acids. For the CDR3, the DNA is TGTGCCAGAGGACGGTCCTATGGCTACACCTTC. Translated, it gives CARGRSYGYTF.

This clone has only one observation. The chain combines TRBV5-4 with TRBJ1-6; the match to TRBD1 covers 9 bases. V lost 0 bases, J lost 7 bases, and 2 bases stayed unmatched. Germline V gene lookup returns CDR1 SGHNT and CDR2 YYREEE (reference sequence). The CDR3 length is 15 residues. The DNA for the CDR3 is TGTGCCAGCAGCTTGGATGGGACAGGGAATTCACCCCTCCACTTT. Amino acid sequence: CASSLDGTGNSPLHF.

The rearrangement joins TRBV11-1 to TRBJ2-7; 9 nucleotides agree with TRBD2. The germline V gene encodes CDR1 SGHAT and CDR2 FQDESV (reference sequence). The J segment lost 3 bases and the V segment lost 3 bases, leaving 3 bases of the junction unmatched. The CDR3 has 14 amino acids. CDR3 sequence reads: CASSFLAGIYEQYF. The CDR3 region has the DNA TGTGCCAGCAGCTTTCTAGCGGGAATCTACGAGCAGTACTTC.

The CDR3 spells CASSPIAGPNEAFF. CDR3 in DNA: TGTGCCAGCTCACCAATAGCGGGGCCTAATGAAGCTTTCTTT. The J gene is TRBJ1-1, the V gene TRBV18; tentatively, D is TRBD1 (5 bases). V lost 2 bases and J 7 bases, leaving 14 bases between the germline ends. This CDR3 comprises 14 residues. Per the germline V gene, CDR1 is KGHSH and CDR2 is LQKENI.

The V gene is TRBV5-1, the J gene TRBJ2-1; no definite D call. Trimming stripped 0 bases from V and 8 bases from J, with 18 bases between. Per the germline V gene, CDR1 is SGHRS and CDR2 is YFSETQ. CDR3 length: 16 amino acids. The CDR3 is CASSLGSSASGDEQFF. In DNA, the CDR3 is TGCGCCAGCAGCTTGGGCTCGTCTGCCTCTGGGGATGAGCAGTTCTTC. Using reference TRBV5-1 and TRBJ2-1 for the parts outside the CDR3, the full variable domain is KAGVTQTPRYLIKTRGQQVTLSCSPISGHRSVSWYQQTPGQGLQFLFEYFSETQRNKGNFPGRFSGRQFSNSRSEMNVSTLELGDSALYLCASSLGSSASGDEQFFGPGTRLTVL.